This T cell receptor (beta chain) is drawn from a study of T cells in localized non-small cell lung cancer. V gave up 6 bases and J gave up 4 bases, with 11 bases separating them. The CDR3 sequence is 13 residues long. Germline CDR1 is MNHGY and CDR2 is SAAAGT. Study-level results: Overall survival was longer when the density of T cells in the blood was higher. Paired adjacent lung recovered a median around 59 of the top 100 tumor clones. Sequencing was limited to one tumor region, leaving the possibility of heterogeneity open. Uninvolved adjacent lung had the highest recorded T cell clonality, with tumor below it.

The data were produced by immunoSEQ multiplex PCR, yet TCRdb's version contains in-frame clones alone and is incomplete. The table records 7,000 to 7,500 clones, more than 20% of them present only once. Details on this clone: What it binds is unknown.

This chain joins TRBV6-8 and TRBJ2-3, with a weak D call TRBD1 (6 bases). This TCR derives from a man aged 40 to 75 with stage III squamous cell lung carcinoma. The sequences come from lung tumor tissue, collected before any cancer treatment. For the CDR3, the DNA is TGTGCCAGCAGGGTAACAGGGTCAGATACGCAGTATTTT. Translation: CASRVTGSDTQYF.